The entry that follows covers one TCR beta chain sequence. This specimen belongs to a study of cytomegalovirus exposure and HLA in healthy donors. Background on the study: Falling in the Caucasian-associated ancestry cluster were 80% to 85% of about 400 genotyped donors.

The PCR was carried out with 60 Vbeta primers and 13 Jbeta primers. Clones were read by immunoSEQ multiplex PCR, and TCRdb kept only the in-frame ones, dropping some. Among 240,000 or so clones, 81% were seen once, and the ten largest hold under 8%. The CDR3 totals 16 residues. From germline, CDR1 is SGHNT and CDR2 YYREEE (reference sequence). The V gene lost 0 bases and the J gene lost 1 base, with 13 bases spanning the gap. The chain is built from TRBV5-4 and TRBJ2-5; the D gene is possibly TRBD1 (6 bases). The sequence came from a woman in her sixties in good health and CMV-seropositive. Sequencing was done on a sample of PBMCs. The CDR3 sequence is CASSLDRVPFQETQYF. The CDR3 DNA sequence: TGTGCCAGCAGCTTGGACAGGGTCCCTTTCCAAGAGACCCAGTACTTC.